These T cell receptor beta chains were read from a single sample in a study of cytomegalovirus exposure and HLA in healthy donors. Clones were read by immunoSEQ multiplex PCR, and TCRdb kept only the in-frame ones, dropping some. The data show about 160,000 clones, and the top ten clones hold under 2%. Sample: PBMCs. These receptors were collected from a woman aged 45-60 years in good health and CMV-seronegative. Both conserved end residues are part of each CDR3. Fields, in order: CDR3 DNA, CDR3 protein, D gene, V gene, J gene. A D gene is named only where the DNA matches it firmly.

DNA: TGTGCCAGCAGCTTTGGGGAGGACAATAATAGCAATCAGCCCCAGCATTTT
CDR3: CASSFGEDNNSNQPQHF
D: NA
V: TRBV7-4
J: TRBJ1-5

DNA: TGTGCCAGCAGGCTCAACGTCGGCGGTGGCTATGGCTACACCTTC
CDR3: CASRLNVGGGYGYTF
D: NA
V: TRBV2
J: TRBJ1-2

DNA: TGTGCCAGCAGCATAACTAGCGGGAGTTCCTACGAGCAGTACTTC
CDR3: CASSITSGSSYEQYF
D: TRBD2
V: TRBV7-3
J: TRBJ2-7

DNA: TGTGCCTGGAGTGTACGACAAGGGAGGGAAGCCAGGGGGCGCAATGGCTACACCTTC
CDR3: CAWSVRQGREARGRNGYTF
D: TRBD1
V: TRBV30
J: TRBJ1-2

DNA: TGTGCCAGCTCACCAAAACAGGGTTTGTCTGCTAACTATGGCTACACCTTC
CDR3: CASSPKQGLSANYGYTF
D: NA
V: TRBV18
J: TRBJ1-2

DNA: TGTGCCAGTAGCCGGGGGGGCGGAAGCTATGGCTACACCTTC
CDR3: CASSRGGGSYGYTF
D: NA
V: TRBV19
J: TRBJ1-2

DNA: TGCGCCAGCAGCTTCCCCGCCCGGGACAGGGGAGGGAATGAGCAGTTCTTC
CDR3: CASSFPARDRGGNEQFF
D: TRBD1
V: TRBV4-1
J: TRBJ2-1

DNA: TGTGCCAGCACCCGGACAGACACAGATACGCAGTATTTT
CDR3: CASTRTDTDTQYF
D: NA
V: TRBV6-5
J: TRBJ2-3

DNA: TGTGCCAGCAGTCCCGGGGGAACTATCTCTGGAAACACCATATATTTT
CDR3: CASSPGGTISGNTIYF
D: NA
V: TRBV7-6
J: TRBJ1-3

DNA: TGCGCCAGCAGAGCCCCGGAGGACAGTTTCATTCAGCCCCAGCATTTT
CDR3: CASRAPEDSFIQPQHF
D: NA
V: TRBV10-1
J: TRBJ1-5

DNA: TGTGCCAGCAGCGGGGGACAGACACCCGCTAACTATGGCTACACCTTC
CDR3: CASSGGQTPANYGYTF
D: TRBD1
V: TRBV9
J: TRBJ1-2

DNA: TGTGCCTGGGACTCCGGGGGGGTGCGGCATGAGCAGTTCTTC
CDR3: CAWDSGGVRHEQFF
D: TRBD2
V: TRBV30
J: TRBJ2-1

DNA: TGTGCCTGGACCCCCCCGGGGGTTTATAATTCACCCCTCCACTTT
CDR3: CAWTPPGVYNSPLHF
D: NA
V: TRBV30
J: TRBJ1-6

DNA: TGTGCCAGCAGCTTAGGGGGTGCAGGGTCGGGTGGCTACACCTTC
CDR3: CASSLGGAGSGGYTF
D: NA
V: TRBV7-6
J: TRBJ1-2

DNA: TGTGCCAGCAGTGAAGGGGGGCGCGGGTTGCCCCAGCATTTT
CDR3: CASSEGGRGLPQHF
D: NA
V: TRBV6-1
J: TRBJ1-5

DNA: TGTGCCAGCAGTTACCCGACAGCAGATACGCAGTATTTT
CDR3: CASSYPTADTQYF
D: NA
V: TRBV6-5
J: TRBJ2-3

DNA: TGTGCCAGCAACCAGGGGTGGGAGACCCAGTACTTC
CDR3: CASNQGWETQYF
D: NA
V: TRBV7-9
J: TRBJ2-5

DNA: TGTGCCAGCAGTTTATTACAGCTTCGCGGGGAGACCCAGTACTTC
CDR3: CASSLLQLRGETQYF
D: NA
V: TRBV28
J: TRBJ2-5

DNA: TGCGCCAGCAGCTTCGACAAATACTACGAGCAGTACTTC
CDR3: CASSFDKYYEQYF
D: NA
V: TRBV4-1
J: TRBJ2-7

DNA: TGTGCCAGCAGTTTTGTAGGGGGAATAGCCAAAAACATTCAGTACTTC
CDR3: CASSFVGGIAKNIQYF
D: NA
V: TRBV28
J: TRBJ2-4

DNA: TGTGCCATCAGGTCAGCGGATCAAGAGACCCAGTACTTC
CDR3: CAIRSADQETQYF
D: NA
V: TRBV10-3
J: TRBJ2-5

DNA: TGTGCCACCTCCCCTAGCGGGAGGAACCATGAGCAGTTCTTC
CDR3: CATSPSGRNHEQFF
D: TRBD2
V: TRBV9
J: TRBJ2-1

DNA: TGTGCCAGCAGCTTTTCTAGGGCTAGCGGGTGGGGGTACAATGAGCAGTTCTTC
CDR3: CASSFSRASGWGYNEQFF
D: TRBD2
V: TRBV13
J: TRBJ2-1

DNA: TGCGCCAGCAGCCAAGGGGGACAGTTCACCGGGGAGCTGTTTTTT
CDR3: CASSQGGQFTGELFF
D: TRBD1
V: TRBV4-3
J: TRBJ2-2

DNA: TGCGCCAGCAGCTTGGGGCCGACTAGCACAGATACGCAGTATTTT
CDR3: CASSLGPTSTDTQYF
D: NA
V: TRBV5-1
J: TRBJ2-3

DNA: TGTGCCAGCAGTTACGGGACAGGAGGGACAGCTTTCTTT
CDR3: CASSYGTGGTAFF
D: TRBD1
V: TRBV6-5
J: TRBJ1-1

DNA: TGTGCCAGCAGCTTCGGGACTAGCGGAATCTACGAGCAGTACTTC
CDR3: CASSFGTSGIYEQYF
D: TRBD2
V: TRBV7-2
J: TRBJ2-7

DNA: TGTGCCAGCAGCTTAGCTTTTGCGGCCTACAATGAGCAGTTCTTC
CDR3: CASSLAFAAYNEQFF
D: NA
V: TRBV7-6
J: TRBJ2-1

DNA: TGTGCCAGCAGCGTACTAGCGGGACAGGCCGCAGATACGCAGTATTTT
CDR3: CASSVLAGQAADTQYF
D: NA
V: TRBV9
J: TRBJ2-3

DNA: TGTGCCAGCAGCCTCATGGGGAGCACCGGGGAGCTGTTTTTT
CDR3: CASSLMGSTGELFF
D: NA
V: TRBV11-2
J: TRBJ2-2

DNA: TGTGCCAGCAGCAGACGCGGGTCCTCCTATAATTCACCCCTCCACTTT
CDR3: CASSRRGSSYNSPLHF
D: NA
V: TRBV5-4
J: TRBJ1-6

DNA: TGTGCCAGCAGTTTGGAGCGGGGGGACTTCTACGAGCAGTACTTC
CDR3: CASSLERGDFYEQYF
D: TRBD2
V: TRBV28
J: TRBJ2-7

DNA: TGCGCCAGCAGCTTGGATCCGGGAAGTAGCACAGATACGCAGTATTTT
CDR3: CASSLDPGSSTDTQYF
D: NA
V: TRBV5-1
J: TRBJ2-3

DNA: TGTGCCATCAGTGAATCGATCGGGGGGCACCAGCCCCAGCATTTT
CDR3: CAISESIGGHQPQHF
D: NA
V: TRBV10-3
J: TRBJ1-5

DNA: TGTGCCAGCAGCCCACTAGCGAGTAGCACAGATACGCAGTATTTT
CDR3: CASSPLASSTDTQYF
D: TRBD2
V: TRBV4-2
J: TRBJ2-3

DNA: TGTGCTAGTGGTTTGACCAGTTCTAACTATGGCTACACCTTC
CDR3: CASGLTSSNYGYTF
D: NA
V: TRBV12-5
J: TRBJ1-2

DNA: TGTGCCAGCAGCGCGGGGGGGACTAACCAAAACATTCAGTACTTC
CDR3: CASSAGGTNQNIQYF
D: TRBD2
V: TRBV9
J: TRBJ2-4

DNA: TGTGCCAGCAGAGGGGAGGCGGGCGAGCAGTACTTC
CDR3: CASRGEAGEQYF
D: NA
V: TRBV11-3
J: TRBJ2-7